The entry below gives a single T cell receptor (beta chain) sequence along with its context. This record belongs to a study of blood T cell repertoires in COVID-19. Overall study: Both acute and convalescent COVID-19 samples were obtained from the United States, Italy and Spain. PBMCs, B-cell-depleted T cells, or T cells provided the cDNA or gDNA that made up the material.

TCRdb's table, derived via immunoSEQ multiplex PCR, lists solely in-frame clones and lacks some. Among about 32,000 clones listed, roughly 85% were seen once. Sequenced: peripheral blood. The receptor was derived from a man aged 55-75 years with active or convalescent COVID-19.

The CDR3 bases are TGTGCCAGCAGCCAAGGGGCAGGCCCCACTGAAGCTTTCTTT. It codes for CASSQGAGPTEAFF. This chain uses TRBV3-1 (or the pseudogene TRBV3-2) with TRBJ1-1; D remains ambiguous. The CDR3 totals 14 residues. Per the germline V gene, CDR1 is LGHDT and CDR2 is YNNKEL (reference sequence). V gave up 1 base and J gave up 4 bases, with 10 bases separating them.